A single TCR beta chain is shown here with its context. Original analysis: Reference gene primer amplification yielded estimated nucleated cell counts. The repertoire was sequenced with immunoSEQ multiplex PCR; TCRdb's copy has only in-frame clones and lacks some. The D gene and trimming were derived from the DNA, and the V and J assignments and clone size from that table. Of over 200,000 clones listed, around 92% were seen once; the top ten hold 1% to 1.5%. This specimen belongs to a study of blood T cell repertoires in COVID-19. Study background: Sample material is recorded as cDNA or gDNA derived from T cells, B-cell-depleted T cells, or PBMCs.

Germline CDR1 reads MNHEY; CDR2 reads SVGAGI. Trimming at V came to 6 bases and at J to 4 bases, leaving 7 bases not matched to a gene. The CDR3 contains 14 residues. The clonotype originates from a man younger than 45 with acute or convalescent COVID-19. Sequenced: peripheral blood. The chain is built from TRBV6-5 and TRBJ1-1; 8 nucleotides align to TRBD1. The CDR3 DNA is TGTGCCAGCAGACCCAGGACAGGGCTCACTGAAGCTTTCTTT. Residues: CASRPRTGLTEAFF.